This T cell receptor (beta chain) was identified during a study of blood T cell repertoires in COVID-19. Turning to the study itself: Some COVID-19 samples were acute and others convalescent; all came from the United States, Italy and Spain.

The CDR3 has 17 residues. From germline, CDR1 is SGHNT and CDR2 YYREEE (reference sequence). V gave up 3 bases and J gave up 2 bases; unmatched junction bases: 8. Participants were aged about 18 to 100 years from about 25 US areas. In assigning cohorts, the study relied on participant-reported clinical history. Authors' data handling: Estimation of nucleated cell counts was performed using reference gene primer amplification. The method was immunoSEQ multiplex PCR; TCRdb's version includes in-frame clones alone and lacks a portion of them. That table supplies the V and J calls and clone size; D and trimming were determined from the DNA. The sample carries a few hundred thousand clones, 84% recorded once. This clone appeared a single time.

The specimen was PBMCs or T cells enriched from blood (not recorded which). The chain combines TRBV5-4 with TRBJ1-2, with 12 bases lining up with TRBD1. This clonotype was obtained from a man aged 50 to 59 who had recovered from COVID-19. The CDR3: CASSYPGQGALNYGYTF. CDR3 in DNA: TGTGCCAGCAGCTATCCGGGACAGGGGGCGTTGAACTATGGCTACACCTTC.